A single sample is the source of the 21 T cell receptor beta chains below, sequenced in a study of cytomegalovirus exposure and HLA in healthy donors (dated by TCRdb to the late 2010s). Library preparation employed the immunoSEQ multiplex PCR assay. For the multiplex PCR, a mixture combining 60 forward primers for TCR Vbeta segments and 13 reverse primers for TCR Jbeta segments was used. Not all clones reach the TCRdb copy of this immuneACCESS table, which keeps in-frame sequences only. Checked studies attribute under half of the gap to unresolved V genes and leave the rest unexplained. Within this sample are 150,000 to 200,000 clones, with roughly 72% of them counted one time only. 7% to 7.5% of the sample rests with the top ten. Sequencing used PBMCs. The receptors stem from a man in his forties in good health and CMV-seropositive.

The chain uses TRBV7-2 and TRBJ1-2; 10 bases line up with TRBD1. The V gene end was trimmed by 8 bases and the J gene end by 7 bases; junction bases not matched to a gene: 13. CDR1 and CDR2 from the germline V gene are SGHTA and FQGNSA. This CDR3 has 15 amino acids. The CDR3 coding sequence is TGTGCCAGCGGCTCTCCGGACAGGGGGGGTTCTGGCTACACCTTC. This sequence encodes CASGSPDRGGSGYTF.

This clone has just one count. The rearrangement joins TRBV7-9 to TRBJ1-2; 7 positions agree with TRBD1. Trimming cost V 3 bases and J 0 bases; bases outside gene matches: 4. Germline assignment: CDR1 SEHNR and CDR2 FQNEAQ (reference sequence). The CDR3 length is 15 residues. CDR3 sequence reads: CASSFGTASNYGYTF. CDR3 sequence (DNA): TGTGCCAGCAGCTTTGGGACAGCTTCTAACTATGGCTACACCTTC.

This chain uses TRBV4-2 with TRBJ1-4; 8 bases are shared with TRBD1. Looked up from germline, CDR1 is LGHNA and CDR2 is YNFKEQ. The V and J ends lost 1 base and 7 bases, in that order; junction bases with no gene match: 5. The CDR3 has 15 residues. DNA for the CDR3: TGTGCCAGCAGCCAAGTTCAGGGGGCCGTTGAAAAACTGTTTTTT. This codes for CASSQVQGAVEKLFF.

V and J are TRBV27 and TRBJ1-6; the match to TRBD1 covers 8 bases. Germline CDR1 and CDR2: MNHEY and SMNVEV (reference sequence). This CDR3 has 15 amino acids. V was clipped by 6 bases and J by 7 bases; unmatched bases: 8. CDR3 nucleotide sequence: TGTGCCAGCAGCTACAACAGGGGGGGAAATTCACCCCTCCACTTT. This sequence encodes CASSYNRGGNSPLHF.

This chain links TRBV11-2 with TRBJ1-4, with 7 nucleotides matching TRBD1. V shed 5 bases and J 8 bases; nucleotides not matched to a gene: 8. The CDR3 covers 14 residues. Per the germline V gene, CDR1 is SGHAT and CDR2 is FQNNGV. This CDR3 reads CASSPTGFREKLFF. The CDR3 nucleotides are TGTGCCAGCAGCCCGACAGGGTTCCGGGAAAAACTGTTTTTT.

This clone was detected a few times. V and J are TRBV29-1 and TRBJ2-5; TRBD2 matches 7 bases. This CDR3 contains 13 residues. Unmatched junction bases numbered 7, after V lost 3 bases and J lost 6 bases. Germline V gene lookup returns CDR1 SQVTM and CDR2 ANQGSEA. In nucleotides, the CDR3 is TGCAGCGTTGATTGGGGGGGTCGGAAGACCCAGTACTTC. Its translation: CSVDWGGRKTQYF.

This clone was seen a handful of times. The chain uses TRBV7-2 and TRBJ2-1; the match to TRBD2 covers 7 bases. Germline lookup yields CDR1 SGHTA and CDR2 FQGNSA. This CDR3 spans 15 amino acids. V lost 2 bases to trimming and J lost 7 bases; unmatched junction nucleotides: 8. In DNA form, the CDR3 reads TGTGCCAGCAGCTTATTCGGGGGGTCCGAGAATGAGCAGTTCTTC. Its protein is CASSLFGGSENEQFF.

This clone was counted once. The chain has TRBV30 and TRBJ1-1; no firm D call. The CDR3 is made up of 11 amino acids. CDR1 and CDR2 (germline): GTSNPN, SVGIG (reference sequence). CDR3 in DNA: TGTGCTGCAGGCAGGAACACTGAAGCTTTCTTT. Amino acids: CAAGRNTEAFF.

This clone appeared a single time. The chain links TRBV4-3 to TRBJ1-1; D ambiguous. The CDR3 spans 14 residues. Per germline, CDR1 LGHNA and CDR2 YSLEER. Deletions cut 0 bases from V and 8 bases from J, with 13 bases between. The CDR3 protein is CASSQDYGLTEAFF. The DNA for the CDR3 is TGCGCCAGCAGCCAAGATTATGGGCTTACCGAAGCTTTCTTT.

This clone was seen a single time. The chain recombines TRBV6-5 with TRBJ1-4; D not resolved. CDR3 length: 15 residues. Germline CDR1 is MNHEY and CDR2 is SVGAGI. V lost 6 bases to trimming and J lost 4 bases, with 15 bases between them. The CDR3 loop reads CASSLSGFRNEKLFF. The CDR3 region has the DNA TGTGCCAGCAGCTTATCCGGGTTTCGTAATGAAAAACTGTTTTTT.

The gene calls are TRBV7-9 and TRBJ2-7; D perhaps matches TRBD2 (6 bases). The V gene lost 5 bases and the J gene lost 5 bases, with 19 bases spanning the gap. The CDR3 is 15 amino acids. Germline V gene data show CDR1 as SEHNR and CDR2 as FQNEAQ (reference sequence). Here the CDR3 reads CASSIGGLADNEQYF. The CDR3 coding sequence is TGTGCCAGCAGCATCGGGGGACTTGCCGACAACGAGCAGTACTTC.

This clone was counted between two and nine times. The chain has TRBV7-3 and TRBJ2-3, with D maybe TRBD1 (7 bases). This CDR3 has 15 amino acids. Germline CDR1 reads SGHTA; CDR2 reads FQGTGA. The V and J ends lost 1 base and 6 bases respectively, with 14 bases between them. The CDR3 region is CASSLRQGGLDTQYF. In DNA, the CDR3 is TGTGCCAGCAGCTTAAGGCAGGGGGGATTGGATACGCAGTATTTT.

The CDR3 DNA follows: TGTGCCAGCAGCCAAGGGGGGAGGGGGAATTCACCCCTCCACTTT. Its translation: CASSQGGRGNSPLHF. The gene calls are TRBV7-2 and TRBJ1-6, with D perhaps matching TRBD1 (6 bases). Germline CDR1 and CDR2: SGHTA and FQGNSA. The CDR3 has 15 residues. Trimming stripped 5 bases from V and 7 bases from J, with 15 bases between. Complete variable domain (other parts from reference TRBV7-2 and TRBJ1-6): GAGVSQSPSNKVTEKGKDVELRCDPISGHTALYWYRQSLGQGLEFLIYFQGNSAPDKSGLPSDRFSAERTGGSVSTLTIQRTQQEDSAVYLCASSQGGRGNSPLHFGNGTRLTVT.

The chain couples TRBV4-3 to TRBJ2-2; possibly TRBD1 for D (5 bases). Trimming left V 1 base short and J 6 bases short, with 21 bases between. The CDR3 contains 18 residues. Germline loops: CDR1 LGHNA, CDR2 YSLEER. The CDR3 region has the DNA TGCGCCAGCAGCCAAGTATTTGGGCAGGGTAAGGTGGCCGGGGAGCTGTTTTTT. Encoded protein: CASSQVFGQGKVAGELFF.

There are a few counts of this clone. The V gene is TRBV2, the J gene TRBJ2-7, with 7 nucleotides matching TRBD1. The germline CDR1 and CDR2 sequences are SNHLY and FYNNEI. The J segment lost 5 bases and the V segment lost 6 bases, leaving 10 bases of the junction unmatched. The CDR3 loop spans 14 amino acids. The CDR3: CASSPQGLGDEQYF. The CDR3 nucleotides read TGTGCCAGCAGCCCACAGGGGTTGGGCGACGAGCAGTACTTC.

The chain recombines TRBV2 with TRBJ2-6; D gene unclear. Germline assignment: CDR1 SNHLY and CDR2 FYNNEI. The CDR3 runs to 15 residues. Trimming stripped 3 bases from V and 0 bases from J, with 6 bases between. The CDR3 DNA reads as TGTGCCAGCAGTGATTGGGCCTCTGGGGCCAACGTCCTGACTTTC. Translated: CASSDWASGANVLTF.

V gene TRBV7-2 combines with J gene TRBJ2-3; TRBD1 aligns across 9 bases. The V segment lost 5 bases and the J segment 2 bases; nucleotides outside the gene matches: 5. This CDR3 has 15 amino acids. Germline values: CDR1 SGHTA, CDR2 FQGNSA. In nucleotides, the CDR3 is TGTGCCAGCAGCACCGGGACAGGGAACACAGATACGCAGTATTTT. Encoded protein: CASSTGTGNTDTQYF.

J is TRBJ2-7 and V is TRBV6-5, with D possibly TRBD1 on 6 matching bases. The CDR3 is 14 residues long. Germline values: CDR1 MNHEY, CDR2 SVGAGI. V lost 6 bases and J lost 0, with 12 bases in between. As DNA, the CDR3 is TGTGCCAGCAGGCCAGGGGCGAGCTCCTACGAGCAGTACTTC. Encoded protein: CASRPGASSYEQYF.

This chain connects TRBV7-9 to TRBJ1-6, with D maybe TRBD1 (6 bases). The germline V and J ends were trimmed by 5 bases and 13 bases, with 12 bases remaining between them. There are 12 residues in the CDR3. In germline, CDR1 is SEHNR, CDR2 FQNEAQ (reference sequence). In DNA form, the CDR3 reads TGTGCCAGCAGCATCAGGGGAGGGCCCCTCCACTTT. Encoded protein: CASSIRGGPLHF.

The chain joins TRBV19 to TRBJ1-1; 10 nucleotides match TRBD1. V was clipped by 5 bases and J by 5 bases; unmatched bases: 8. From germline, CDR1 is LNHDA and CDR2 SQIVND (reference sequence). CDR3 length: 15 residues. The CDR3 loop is CASSPRQGATTEAFF. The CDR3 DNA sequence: TGTGCCAGTAGTCCGAGACAGGGGGCGACGACTGAAGCTTTCTTT.

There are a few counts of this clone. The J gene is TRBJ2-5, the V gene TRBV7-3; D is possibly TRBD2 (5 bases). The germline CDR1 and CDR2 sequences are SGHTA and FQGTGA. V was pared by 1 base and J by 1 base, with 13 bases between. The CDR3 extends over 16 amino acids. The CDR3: CASSLMARGSQETQYF. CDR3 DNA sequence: TGTGCCAGCAGCTTAATGGCGCGAGGGTCCCAAGAGACCCAGTACTTC.